A single sample is the source of the 23 T cell receptor beta chains below, sequenced in a study of early T cells in non-severe SARS-CoV-2 infection. TCRdb analysed the 5' RACE reads with MiXCR anew, one entry per CDR3 protein. In the table there are 40,000 to 55,000 distinct CDR3 sequences, 6% to 8.5% of which are singletons. Input material: whole blood. These receptors were collected from an adult who was a healthcare worker with PCR-confirmed SARS-CoV-2 infection or an uninfected control (not recorded which).

This rearrangement joins TRBV19 to TRBJ2-5, with TRBD1 as a possible D gene (6 bases). The CDR3 has 11 residues. V lost 7 bases to trimming and J lost 5 bases, with 8 bases between them. Per the germline V gene, CDR1 is LNHDA and CDR2 is SQIVND (reference sequence). The CDR3 region has the DNA TGTGCCAGTACCCAGGGGGAGACCCAGTACTTC. It specifies CASTQGETQYF.

This clonotype was observed a handful of times. This chain connects TRBV6-2 or TRBV6-3 to TRBJ2-3, with 7 bases fitting TRBD2. The CDR3 runs 16 residues. The J segment lost 5 bases and the V segment lost 8 bases, leaving 16 bases of the junction unmatched. The germline CDR1 and CDR2 sequences are MNHEY and SVGEGT. The CDR3 DNA reads as TGTGCCAGCGGGCCCCGGACTAGTTTTTCACAAGATACGCAGTATTTT. It codes for CASGPRTSFSQDTQYF.

This clonotype was counted at least ten times. The genes are TRBV6-2 or TRBV6-3 and TRBJ2-1; 7 bases match TRBD2. The CDR3 consists of 14 residues. Unmatched junction bases numbered 11, after V lost 7 bases and J lost 8 bases. CDR1 and CDR2 from the germline V gene are MNHEY and SVGEGT. CDR3 DNA sequence: TGTGCCAGCACCAGACTAGCACTTACGGATGAGCAGTTCTTC. Its protein product is CASTRLALTDEQFF.

This clonotype was found many times. The V and J genes are TRBV29-1 and TRBJ2-3, with D possibly matching TRBD1 (5 bases). This CDR3 is built from 14 residues. Between the trimmed V and J ends, which lost 4 bases and 2 bases, there was a span of 13 bases. Germline CDR1 is SQVTM and CDR2 is ANQGSEA. CDR3 residues: CSVVSGHHTDTQYF. CDR3 sequence (DNA): TGCAGCGTTGTATCAGGGCACCACACAGATACGCAGTATTTT.

The table lists this clonotype with a few counts. The chain joins TRBV4-2 to TRBJ2-7; TRBD2 agrees at 13 bases. Germline-derived CDR1 and CDR2 are LGHNA and YNFKEQ. The CDR3 has 17 residues. V lost 3 bases and J lost 3; bases outside the gene matches: 8. CDR3 DNA: TGTGCCAGCAGCCAGGAGACTAGCGGGGGGACCTTCTACGAGCAGTACTTC. As protein: CASSQETSGGTFYEQYF.

This chain links TRBV5-1 with TRBJ1-1; 7 bases match TRBD1. V lost 5 bases and J lost 2; bases outside the gene matches: 12. Germline lookup yields CDR1 SGHRS and CDR2 YFSETQ. This CDR3 is 16 amino acids long. CDR3 nucleotides: TGCGCCAGCAGTGCGACAGGGAGTTTCTTCAACACTGAAGCTTTCTTT. Translating it yields CASSATGSFFNTEAFF.

There are many counts of this clonotype. The rearrangement links TRBV28 to TRBJ1-1, with unresolved D. The CDR3 loop spans 14 amino acids. V shed 7 bases and J shed 2 bases, with 14 bases lying between them. CDR1 and CDR2 (germline): MDHEN, SYDVKM. The CDR3 region is CASISPAVNTEAFF. CDR3 DNA sequence: TGTGCCAGCATATCCCCGGCGGTAAACACTGAAGCTTTCTTT.

There are many counts of this clonotype. The DNA for the CDR3 is TGTGCCAGCATCCAATCCGTGGGCTTCTACAATGAGCAGTTCTTC. It is translated as CASIQSVGFYNEQFF. The J gene is TRBJ2-1, the V gene TRBV12-3 or TRBV12-4; D is undetermined. The CDR3 covers 15 residues. V was pared by 7 bases and J by 3 bases, with 16 bases between.

This clonotype has a handful of counts. The chain has TRBV2 and TRBJ2-3; the D gene is possibly TRBD2 (6 bases). Germline values: CDR1 SNHLY, CDR2 FYNNEI. This CDR3 has 17 amino acids. Between the trimmed V and J ends, which lost 4 bases and 4 bases, there was a span of 21 bases. CDR3 nucleotides: TGTGCCAGCAGTGCGGGACTCCCGGCGGGTGGGCCAGATACGCAGTATTTT. This sequence encodes CASSAGLPAGGPDTQYF.

The sample holds many counts of this clonotype. The V gene is TRBV6-2 or TRBV6-3, the J gene TRBJ2-7; D remains ambiguous. V lost 0 bases and J 3 bases, leaving 15 bases between the germline ends. The CDR3 is made up of 16 amino acids. Germline values: CDR1 MNHEY, CDR2 SVGEGT. This CDR3 reads CASSYSTPRLDYEQYF. In DNA form, the CDR3 reads TGTGCCAGCAGTTACTCGACACCCCGGCTCGACTACGAGCAGTACTTC.

The sample holds many counts of this clonotype. The J gene is TRBJ2-7, the V gene TRBV6-2 or TRBV6-3, with 7 bases aligning to TRBD2. The CDR3 runs 16 residues. The J segment lost 2 bases and the V segment lost 6 bases, leaving 13 bases of the junction unmatched. Per the germline V gene, CDR1 is MNHEY and CDR2 is SVGEGT. The CDR3 sequence is CASSKGTGTMAYEQYF. For the CDR3, the DNA is TGTGCCAGCAGCAAGGGGACCGGGACTATGGCCTACGAGCAGTACTTC.

At least ten counts were recorded for this clonotype. The chain joins TRBV4-3 to TRBJ1-3, with TRBD1 matching 8 bases. This CDR3 comprises 17 residues. The germline CDR1 and CDR2 sequences are LGHNA and YSLEER. Germline trimming cut 0 bases from V and 3 bases from J; bases unmatched to any gene: 7. This chain's CDR3 is CASSQEGTGTGGNTIYF. The CDR3 nucleotides are TGCGCCAGCAGCCAAGAGGGAACCGGGACAGGTGGAAACACCATATATTTT.

This clonotype was counted only a few times. The rearrangement joins TRBV5-1 to TRBJ2-7; the D call may be TRBD1 or TRBD2 (6 bases each). Between the trimmed V and J ends, which lost 4 bases and 7 bases, there was a span of 18 bases. The V gene's germline CDR1 is SGHRS and CDR2 YFSETQ. The CDR3 covers 14 residues. The CDR3 spells CASSRGQGSLEQYF. In DNA form, the CDR3 reads TGCGCCAGCAGCCGGGGGCAGGGGAGCTTAGAGCAGTACTTC.

In this sample, this clonotype turned up a few times. The V and J genes are TRBV3-1 and TRBJ2-1; D is uncertain. CDR1 is LGHDT and CDR2 is YNNKEL in the germline V gene (reference sequence). The CDR3 runs 13 residues. Trimming took 0 bases from V and 9 from J, leaving 9 bases between them. The CDR3 is CASSQDPPSEQFF. CDR3 bases: TGTGCCAGCAGCCAAGATCCCCCCAGTGAGCAGTTCTTC.

This clonotype was counted many times. The rearrangement links TRBV29-1 to TRBJ1-4, with D uncertain. Trimming shortened V by 0 bases and J by 4 bases, and 12 bases separated the two germline ends. The CDR3 consists of 15 residues. Germline assignment: CDR1 SQVTM and CDR2 ANQGSEA. The CDR3 loop is CSVEDLGGNNEKLFF. The CDR3, as DNA: TGCAGCGTTGAAGATCTGGGCGGCAATAATGAAAAACTGTTTTTT.

This clonotype was counted a few times. In DNA, the CDR3 is TGCAGCGTTGATGTACTGACAGGCGACGAAGTACGCTCCTACGAGCAGTACTTC. Protein: CSVDVLTGDEVRSYEQYF. The V and J genes are TRBV29-1 and TRBJ2-7; D possibly corresponds to TRBD1 (6 bases). Germline V gene lookup returns CDR1 SQVTM and CDR2 ANQGSEA. Trimming shortened V by 3 bases and J by 0 bases, and 24 bases separated the two germline ends. The CDR3 covers 18 residues.

V is TRBV7-9 and J is TRBJ1-1; 8 bases map to TRBD1. Per the germline V gene, CDR1 is SEHNR and CDR2 is FQNEAQ (reference sequence). Trimming at V came to 2 bases and at J to 4 bases, leaving 3 bases not matched to a gene. The CDR3 runs to 14 residues. The DNA for the CDR3 is TGTGCCAGCAGCTTAACCCAGGGGGCCACTGAAGCTTTCTTT. This encodes CASSLTQGATEAFF.

Points on this clonotype: This sequence may be a read error, since a much larger clone differs from it by one base. V and J are TRBV4-2 and TRBJ1-4; D is possibly TRBD1 (6 bases). V was cut by 6 bases and J by 4 bases, with 15 bases left in between. Germline V gene lookup returns CDR1 LGHNA and CDR2 YNFKEQ. The CDR3 has 15 amino acids. The CDR3 coding sequence is TGTGCCAGCAGACCTCCCGACAGGAGTAATGAAAAACTGTTTTTT. It codes for CASRPPDRSNEKLFF.

CDR3 nucleotides: TGTGCCAGCAGCACCCAAAGGGGCACAGATACGCAGTATTTT. Amino acids: CASSTQRGTDTQYF. V is TRBV7-2 and J is TRBJ2-3; D ambiguous. CDR3 length: 14 amino acids. CDR1 is SGHTA, CDR2 FQGNSA, per germline. Trimming stripped 5 bases from V and 1 base from J, with 10 bases between.

This clonotype has just a few counts. The rearrangement links TRBV6-1 to TRBJ2-1; no firm D call. The ends were cut back, 4 bases at V and 7 bases at J, with 8 bases in the middle. Germline CDR1 and CDR2: MNHNS and SASEGT. The CDR3 is 12 residues long. The CDR3 here is CASSVRRNEQFF. In DNA, the CDR3 is TGTGCCAGCAGTGTCAGGAGAAATGAGCAGTTCTTC.

This clonotype was recorded a few times. The J gene is TRBJ2-7, the V gene TRBV6-5; unclear D gene. The germline CDR1 and CDR2 sequences are MNHEY and SVGAGI. Trimming stripped 0 bases from V and 2 bases from J, with 14 bases between. The CDR3 consists of 16 residues. CDR3 nucleotide sequence: TGTGCCAGCAGTTACTCGGTAGGCCAGGTCCCCTACGAGCAGTACTTC. It is translated as CASSYSVGQVPYEQYF.

This clonotype was picked up a small number of times. The CDR3 nucleotides read TGTGCCAGCAGCTTTTGGGGGCGGGGTGTACCCAATGAGCAGTTCTTC. It encodes CASSFWGRGVPNEQFF. The chain employs TRBV7-2 and TRBJ2-1; D possibly matches TRBD1 or TRBD2 (6 bases each). From germline, CDR1 is SGHTA and CDR2 FQGNSA. V was clipped by 3 bases and J by 6 bases, with 18 bases between them. The CDR3 has 16 residues.

This clonotype has just a few counts. This sequence joins TRBV5-4 and TRBJ2-3, with TRBD1 matching 9 bases. Trimming removed 4 bases from V and 4 bases from J; junction bases left unmatched: 13. This CDR3 region has 17 residues. The germline V gene has CDR1 SGHNT and CDR2 YYREEE (reference sequence). CDR3 bases: TGTGCCAGCAGCGATTTTTTATCGGGACAGGGCCCAGATACGCAGTATTTT. It encodes CASSDFLSGQGPDTQYF.